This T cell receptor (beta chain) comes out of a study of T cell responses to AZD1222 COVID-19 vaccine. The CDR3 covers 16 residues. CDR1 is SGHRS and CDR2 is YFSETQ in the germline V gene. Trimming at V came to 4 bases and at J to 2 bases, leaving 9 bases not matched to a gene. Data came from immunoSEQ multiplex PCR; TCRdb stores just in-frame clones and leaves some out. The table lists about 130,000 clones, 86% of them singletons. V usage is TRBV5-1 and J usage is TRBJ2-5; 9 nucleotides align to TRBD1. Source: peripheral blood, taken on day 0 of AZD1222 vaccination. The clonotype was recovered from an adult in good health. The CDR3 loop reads CASSAGTGRLQETQYF. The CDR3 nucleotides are TGCGCCAGCAGCGCCGGGACAGGGCGCCTTCAAGAGACCCAGTACTTC.